This T cell receptor (beta chain) comes out of a study of shared clonotypes between healthy human individuals. V was clipped by 2 bases and J by 7 bases; unmatched bases: 10. The length of the CDR3 is 16 residues. The germline CDR1 and CDR2 sequences are SGHTA and FQGTGA. Clones were sequenced by immunoSEQ multiplex PCR, and TCRdb holds only the in-frame ones, with some missing. This sample carries approximately 460,000 clones, approximately 71% of them seen once, and the ten largest clones take around 12%. The chain links TRBV7-3 to TRBJ2-1, with 8 bases matching TRBD2. The clonotype originates from a middle-aged woman in good health. Some clones in this sample may be carry-over from other donors' samples. Sample: PBMCs. The CDR3 coding sequence is TGTGCCAGCAGCTTATGGCCTGGGCGGGAGGAAAATGAGCAGTTCTTC. Its translation is CASSLWPGREENEQFF.